This T cell receptor (beta chain) comes out of a study of T cell responses to AZD1222 COVID-19 vaccine. Points from the study as a whole: At baseline, just a handful of AZD1222 recipients tested seropositive. Females made up more of the donors, who were largely white British, and clonal diversity may have come out too low. Spike-specific TCR breadth and depth went up after people got two AZD1222 doses.

In the case of this clone: Antigen specificity is unknown.

The repertoire was sequenced with immunoSEQ multiplex PCR; TCRdb's copy has only in-frame clones and lacks some. Of more than 95,000 clones listed, roughly 87% are singletons. Germline V gene data show CDR1 as LNHDA and CDR2 as SQIVND (reference sequence). This CDR3 is built from 14 residues. The V and J ends lost 5 bases and 5 bases, in that order; junction bases with no gene match: 5. V is TRBV19 and J is TRBJ2-1; TRBD2 matches at 8 bases. This receptor was obtained from an adult in good health. Sequencing was performed on peripheral blood, taken on day 0 of AZD1222 vaccination. CDR3 bases: TGTGCCAGTAGTCCACTAGCGGACCACAATGAGCAGTTCTTC. Amino acid sequence: CASSPLADHNEQFF.